This T cell receptor beta chain appears in the sequencing data of a study of shared clonotypes between healthy human individuals (dated by TCRdb to 2018 to 2020). The study in broad terms: The cohort comprised two women and a few men aged 18 to 49 years. To estimate repertoire size and how much clonotypes are shared between individuals, the study performed deep sequencing of blood TCR repertoires from roughly five healthy adults. Different laboratories and diverse techniques were used to prepare libraries and sequence TCR repertoires, to increase sequencing depth and limit assay-specific biases. Each donor's leukapheresis produced roughly between roughly 0.94 and 9.5 billion PBMCs.

Donors were healthy HIV-negative adults with no recently reported acute infections or vaccinations. Every donor was a Caucasian adult residing in Nashville, Tennessee, USA. For unsorted samples, some 90 million PBMCs were counted and genomic DNA was extracted with the QIAamp DNA Blood Mini kit. Blood was obtained by leukapheresis, after which PBMCs were separated by Ficoll-Histopaque density gradient centrifugation and cryopreserved in liquid nitrogen vapor phase. Findings and caveats that apply to the study as a whole: Pairwise subsampling indicated that sequencing depth was expected to affect the degree of clonotype sharing among donors. The genetic and exposure-history diversity represented was limited by the small number of donors. Only blood was sampled, and tissue TCR repertoires likely differ from those in blood.

Worth noting for this clone: Its antigen remains undetermined. Base quality data are lacking; no much larger clone is found one base away.

Using the deep immunoSEQ assay, multiplex PCR amplified TCR CDR3 regions from genomic DNA. For each cell subset, the extracted genomic DNA was distributed evenly across all wells of several immunoSEQ 96-well plates, and each plate served as one replicate. Each replicate PCR for unsorted PBMC received about 310 ng genomic DNA, equal to approximately 30,000 T cell genomes. Ten immunoSEQ deep assay plates were used to sequence unsorted PBMC genomic DNA. Purified libraries were measured with a Qubit 3.0 fluorometer, size-checked on a Bioanalyzer 2100, and measured again with the KAPA Library Quantification kit. Each immunoSEQ 96-well plate was sequenced on its own single-read 150-cycle Illumina NextSeq 550 flow cell. In the source study's methods: The immunoSEQ output contained only junctional sequences without quality scores, so filtering could not match that applied to full-length reads. To assign V/J genes and CDR3, sequences were annotated using PyIR, a Python wrapper for IgBLAST v1.9, with IMGT germline references. Reads were filtered out if the reads had weak V/J assignments (E-value above 1e-6), no CDR3, stop codons, out-of-frame junctions, or ambiguous translated residues. A V3J clonotype was defined by an identical inferred V gene, J gene, and CDR3 amino acid sequence. Percentage overlap between repertoires was calculated by dividing the number of shared unique clonotypes by the size of the smaller repertoire. Richness of each repertoire was evaluated using RTK rarefaction, the Chao1 estimator, and Recon v2.1 estimates of unobserved clonotypes. As stored in TCRdb, this immuneACCESS dataset retains in-frame rearrangements with V and J assigned. A fraction of the clones does not appear; measured against another copy, unresolved V genes explain less than half of the discrepancy, and the remainder lacks a known reason. The D gene and trimming were derived from the DNA, and the V and J assignments and clone size from that table. The sample yields 400,000 to 500,000 clones; 75% to 85% were counted once. The biggest ten clones account for approximately 13% of the sample.

Germline trimming: 4 bases from V, 3 bases from J; junction bases outside gene matches: 4. Its CDR3 holds 16 amino acids, cysteine through phenylalanine. Only the CDR3 DNA stays, 48 bases, in frame from base 1. The germline V gene specifies LGHNA as CDR1 and YSLEER as CDR2. The receptor's source is a woman between 40 and 55 years old in good health. Some clones in this sample may be carry-over from other donors' samples. Material for sequencing was PBMCs. The V gene is TRBV4-3 and the J gene is TRBJ2-1, with 12 middle bases fitting TRBD2. The CDR3 reads CASSRETSGSYNEQFF. The sequence in DNA is TGCGCCAGCAGCCGAGAGACTAGCGGGAGCTACAATGAGCAGTTCTTC.